Following are 29 T cell receptor beta chains from one sample sequenced in a study of T cell repertoires in cytomegalovirus infection. Their recognized antigens are unknown. Each CDR3 protein is one row after TCRdb ran MiXCR on the reads. The sample carries about 52,000 distinct CDR3 sequences, about 18% recorded once. The specimen comprised CD8+ T cells from cultured PBMCs, sampled from culture after CMV antigen stimulation. The receptors were sampled from a human donor in good health (CMV status not recorded). Some clones in this sample may be carry-over from other donors' samples.

V is TRBV19 and J is TRBJ1-2; 12 positions agree with TRBD1. Germline CDR1 reads LNHDA; CDR2 reads SQIVND (reference sequence). There are 14 residues in the CDR3. V lost 7 bases, J lost 4 bases, and 4 bases stayed unmatched. The CDR3 sequence is CASTRDRGLYGYTF. CDR3 nucleotide sequence: TGTGCCAGTACCCGGGACAGGGGGCTCTATGGCTACACCTTC.

The chain has TRBV4-2 and TRBJ2-5; D might be TRBD1 or TRBD2, each matching 5 bases. The CDR3 loop spans 16 amino acids. V shed 4 bases and J shed 2 bases, with 17 bases lying between them. CDR1 LGHNA and CDR2 YNFKEQ come from the germline V gene. CDR3 nucleotides: TGTGCCAGCAGCCCAGAACAAGGGACCTCGCAAGAGACCCAGTACTTC. This sequence encodes CASSPEQGTSQETQYF.

This clonotype was counted a few times. The gene calls are TRBV6-6 and TRBJ1-1; D is possibly TRBD1 (6 bases). CDR3 length equals 14 residues. Germline CDR1 reads MNHNY; CDR2 reads SVGAGI (reference sequence). Trimming took 7 bases from V and 1 from J, leaving 13 bases between them. The DNA for the CDR3 is TGTGCCAGCATCGTGCCGGACAGGAACACTGAAGCTTTCTTT. It encodes CASIVPDRNTEAFF.

The chain employs TRBV11-1 and TRBJ2-7; tentatively, D is TRBD1 or TRBD2 (5 bases each). Germline-derived CDR1 and CDR2 are SGHAT and FQDESV (reference sequence). The CDR3 sequence is 13 residues long. The V end was cut by 5 bases, the J end by 4 bases, with 12 bases between. CDR3 residues: CASSGDGGYEQYF. The CDR3 DNA follows: TGTGCCAGCAGCGGAGATGGGGGATACGAGCAGTACTTC.

This clonotype was seen a single time. At one of its ends the junction is not consistent with the germline gene, which may arise from a read error. J is TRBJ1-2 and V is TRBV12-3 or TRBV12-4, with unresolved D. This CDR3 region has 13 residues. CDR3 sequence: CVSTTHRYYGYTF. The CDR3, as DNA: TGTGTCAGCACCACTCACCGGTACTATGGCTACACCTTC.

This clonotype was found once. The chain links TRBV7-2 to TRBJ2-7; D not certain. Trimming pared 5 bases from V and 4 bases from J, leaving 27 bases between. The CDR3 loop spans 18 amino acids. From germline, CDR1 is SGHTA and CDR2 FQGNSA. In DNA, the CDR3 is TGTGCCAGCAGCCGCACCACCCGGGCCCCACCCGAATTATACGAGCAGTACTTC. Amino acid sequence: CASSRTTRAPPELYEQYF.

V is TRBV4-2 and J is TRBJ2-2, with no clear D. V lost 3 bases, J lost 1 base, and 9 bases lay in between. This CDR3 contains 15 residues. Germline V CDR1 and CDR2: LGHNA, YNFKEQ. CDR3 residues: CASSQLEVNTGELFF. For the CDR3, the DNA is TGTGCCAGCAGCCAGTTAGAAGTGAACACCGGGGAGCTGTTTTTT.

This clonotype occurred a few times. J is TRBJ1-1 and V is TRBV12-3 or TRBV12-4; the D is unclear. Trimming took off 4 bases at V and 4 bases at J, with 7 bases between the two ends. The CDR3 is 12 residues long. CDR3 sequence: CASSWAPTEAFF. CDR3 DNA: TGTGCCAGCAGTTGGGCACCCACTGAAGCTTTCTTT.

This clonotype has more than one count but fewer than ten. This chain connects TRBV7-6 to TRBJ1-1; D gene uncertain. Trimming left V 10 bases short and J 0 bases short, with 6 bases between. The CDR3 has 11 residues. Germline-derived CDR1 and CDR2 are SGHVS and FNYEAQ. The CDR3 bases are TGTGCCACCGGGGTGAACACTGAAGCTTTCTTT. This codes for CATGVNTEAFF.

This clonotype was detected only a few times. The chain recombines TRBV7-6 with TRBJ2-5; D remains ambiguous. This CDR3 comprises 11 residues. Trimming removed 2 bases at V and 2 bases at J, with 0 bases between. The germline gives CDR1 SGHVS, CDR2 FNYEAQ. In DNA, the CDR3 is TGTGCCAGCAGCTTACAAGAGACCCAGTACTTC. Translation gives CASSLQETQYF.

The table lists this clonotype with a few counts. V is TRBV5-8 and J is TRBJ2-1, with 14 positions matching TRBD2. Looked up from germline, CDR1 is SGHTS and CDR2 is YDEGEE. V dropped 0 bases and J dropped 0; count of bases not matched to a gene: 11. The CDR3 length is 21 residues. The CDR3 DNA follows: TGTGCCAGCAGCTTGGCCATTGGGACTAGCGGGGGCCCAAGCTCCTACAATGAGCAGTTCTTC. Translation: CASSLAIGTSGGPSSYNEQFF.

This chain uses TRBV7-9 with TRBJ2-3; TRBD2 matches at 8 bases. CDR3 length: 13 amino acids. Germline loops: CDR1 SEHNR, CDR2 FQNEAQ (reference sequence). V was pared by 6 bases and J by 4 bases, with 3 bases of the junction left unmatched. CDR3 residues: CASRPGGADTQYF. CDR3 nucleotide sequence: TGTGCCAGCAGGCCGGGAGGGGCAGATACGCAGTATTTT.

The chain combines TRBV12-5 with TRBJ2-3, with D perhaps matching TRBD1 (5 bases). The germline gives CDR1 LGHNT, CDR2 FRNRAP. V was clipped by 0 bases and J by 0 bases, with 16 bases between them. This CDR3 is 18 amino acids long. CDR3: CASGLVRTGGTSTDTQYF. DNA for the CDR3: TGTGCTAGTGGTTTGGTACGCACAGGCGGTACTAGCACAGATACGCAGTATTTT.

This clonotype was picked up a small number of times. The V call is TRBV7-2, the J call TRBJ2-4, with 13 positions matching TRBD2. CDR3 length: 16 amino acids. Trimming cost V 0 bases and J 5 bases; bases outside gene matches: 1. Germline lookup yields CDR1 SGHTA and CDR2 FQGNSA. The CDR3 region is CASSLAGTSGENIQYF. Written as DNA, the CDR3 is TGTGCCAGCAGCTTAGCCGGGACTAGCGGGGAAAACATTCAGTACTTC. The entire variable domain, with the rest obtained from reference TRBV7-2 and TRBJ2-4, is as follows: GAGVSQSPSNKVTEKGKDVELRCDPISGHTALYWYRQSLGQGLEFLIYFQGNSAPDKSGLPSDRFSAERTGGSVSTLTIQRTQQEDSAVYLCASSLAGTSGENIQYFGAGTRLSVL.

This rearrangement joins TRBV30 to TRBJ1-4; 8 nucleotides agree with TRBD1. This CDR3 contains 14 residues. J lost 7 bases, V lost 4 bases, and 8 bases had no gene match. The V gene's germline CDR1 is GTSNPN and CDR2 SVGIG (reference sequence). The CDR3: CAWNAAGGLEKLFF. The CDR3, as DNA: TGTGCCTGGAATGCGGCAGGGGGCCTTGAAAAACTGTTTTTT.

The genes are TRBV12-3 or TRBV12-4 and TRBJ2-3; D is uncertain. Trimming took 7 bases from V and 8 from J, leaving 13 bases between them. The CDR3 contains 12 residues. The CDR3 here is CASTPQIGTQYF. DNA for the CDR3: TGTGCCAGCACCCCACAGATTGGTACGCAGTATTTT.

The chain carries TRBV7-3 and TRBJ1-1, with a possible D match to TRBD1 (6 bases). The CDR3 contains 14 residues. Trimming took 4 bases from V and 5 from J, leaving 14 bases between them. Germline V lookup: CDR1 SGHTA, CDR2 FQGTGA. CDR3 region: CASSYKQGLTEAFF. CDR3 sequence (DNA): TGTGCCAGCAGCTACAAACAGGGATTGACTGAAGCTTTCTTT.

The sample holds a few counts of this clonotype. The chain recombines TRBV11-2 with TRBJ2-7; 9 bases are shared with TRBD1. CDR1 is SGHAT, CDR2 FQNNGV, per germline. V shed 6 bases, J shed 3 bases, and the junction held 6 bases outside the gene matches. The CDR3 extends over 14 amino acids. DNA for the CDR3: TGTGCCAGCAGTTCGACAGGGGGGCACTACGAGCAGTACTTC. This gives the protein CASSSTGGHYEQYF.

This clonotype occurred a few times. V is TRBV12-3 or TRBV12-4 and J is TRBJ1-2; D may be TRBD1 (5 bases). The CDR3 consists of 15 residues. Trimming removed 5 bases at V and 3 bases at J, with 16 bases between. The CDR3 here is CASSPTGVADYGYTF. CDR3 nucleotide sequence: TGTGCCAGCAGTCCAACGGGGGTAGCGGACTATGGCTACACCTTC.

This clonotype was seen a few times. The V gene is TRBV2, the J gene TRBJ2-7, with TRBD1 matching over 7 bases. The CDR3 runs 11 residues. The J segment lost 4 bases and the V segment lost 6 bases, leaving 0 bases of the junction unmatched. The germline CDR1 and CDR2 sequences are SNHLY and FYNNEI. The DNA of the CDR3 is TGTGCCAGCAGGGGACAGTACGAGCAGTACTTC. It is translated as CASRGQYEQYF.

This clonotype was counted between two and nine times. This sequence joins TRBV6-5 and TRBJ1-6; 10 bases agree with TRBD1. Germline V gene data show CDR1 as MNHEY and CDR2 as SVGAGI. V lost 0 bases to trimming and J lost 10 bases; unmatched junction nucleotides: 12. The CDR3 runs to 18 residues. The CDR3 sequence is CASSYSGTGVSRGSPLHF. CDR3 nucleotides: TGTGCCAGCAGTTACTCCGGGACAGGGGTGTCGAGAGGGTCACCCCTCCACTTT.

CDR3 amino acids: CASSPGPGLGHEQYF. Written as DNA, the CDR3 is TGTGCCAGCAGCCCCGGACCGGGACTAGGCCACGAGCAGTACTTC. The chain employs TRBV11-2 and TRBJ2-7, with 8 nucleotides matching TRBD2. Germline CDR1 and CDR2: SGHAT and FQNNGV. The CDR3 length is 15 residues. V dropped 5 bases and J dropped 5; count of bases not matched to a gene: 11.

This clonotype was detected a few times. The chain employs TRBV9 and TRBJ1-1, with D possibly matching TRBD1 (5 bases). From germline, CDR1 is SGDLS and CDR2 YYNGEE. This CDR3 region has 17 residues. Trimming cost V 0 bases and J 3 bases, with 18 bases left between them. This CDR3 reads CASSVESGLAEYTEAFF. The CDR3 DNA reads TGTGCCAGCAGCGTAGAGTCAGGGCTCGCAGAATACACTGAAGCTTTCTTT.

In its sample, this clonotype was seen once. The chain has TRBV16 and TRBJ1-5, with 7 bases fitting TRBD1. The germline V gene has CDR1 KGHSY and CDR2 FQNENV. This CDR3 has 14 amino acids. J gave up 6 bases and V 6 bases, and 8 bases lay outside the gene matches. This CDR3 is CASSRQGGGQPQHF. CDR3 DNA: TGTGCCAGCAGTAGGCAAGGGGGCGGTCAGCCCCAGCATTTT.

This rearrangement joins TRBV19 to TRBJ1-1; no firm D call. The V gene's germline CDR1 is LNHDA and CDR2 SQIVND (reference sequence). Trimming stripped 3 bases from V and 1 base from J, with 9 bases between. The CDR3 loop spans 14 amino acids. The CDR3 is CASSIVGRNTEAFF. DNA for the CDR3: TGTGCCAGTAGTATTGTTGGCCGGAACACTGAAGCTTTCTTT.

This clonotype was observed at least ten times. The chain joins TRBV7-2 to TRBJ1-5; 7 nucleotides align to TRBD1. There are 16 residues in the CDR3. Losses at the gene ends were 5 bases for V and 0 bases for J; bases not matched to a gene: 7. Per the germline V gene, CDR1 is SGHTA and CDR2 is FQGNSA. The CDR3 region is CASSRDSLYSNQPQHF. CDR3 nucleotide sequence: TGTGCCAGCAGCCGGGACAGTCTCTATAGCAATCAGCCCCAGCATTTT.

The chain has TRBV27 and TRBJ2-3; possibly TRBD1 for D (5 bases). The germline V gene has CDR1 MNHEY and CDR2 SMNVEV (reference sequence). CDR3 size: 16 residues. With 0 bases removed from V and 6 bases from J, the gap between germline ends came to 16 bases. CDR3 in amino acids: CASSLSVVGVDDTQYF. CDR3 bases: TGTGCCAGCAGTTTATCGGTAGTAGGGGTTGACGATACGCAGTATTTT.

The rearrangement joins TRBV27 to TRBJ2-7, with D unresolved. The CDR3 runs to 13 residues. V was clipped by 5 bases and J by 6 bases, with 14 bases between them. Germline CDR1 and CDR2: MNHEY and SMNVEV (reference sequence). CDR3 loop: CASSPSLGPEQYF. In nucleotides, the CDR3 is TGTGCCAGCAGTCCCTCGCTGGGTCCCGAGCAGTACTTC.

The chain employs TRBV28 and TRBJ2-7; D unclear. Germline assignment: CDR1 MDHEN and CDR2 SYDVKM. V gave up 2 bases and J gave up 7 bases, with 12 bases separating them. This CDR3 is built from 13 residues. The CDR3: CASSLVERSEQYF. The CDR3 nucleotides read TGTGCCAGCAGTTTAGTGGAGAGGAGTGAGCAGTACTTC.